The T cell receptor (beta chain) under discussion was sequenced for a study of PD-1 blockade in mismatch repair-deficient tumors. Generated by immunoSEQ multiplex PCR, the TCRdb table keeps only in-frame clones and is missing some. This sample has about 120,000 clones, with around nine tenths found just once. Trimming left V 6 bases short and J 5 bases short, with 14 bases between. CDR1 and CDR2 (germline): SNHLY, FYNNEI. The CDR3 extends over 14 amino acids. This specimen consisted of peripheral blood, obtained roughly 67 weeks after starting pembrolizumab. This receptor was obtained from an adult with mismatch repair-deficient cancer. The chain recombines TRBV2 with TRBJ1-5; D perhaps matches TRBD1 (5 bases). DNA of the CDR3: TGTGCCAGCAGAGAGACAGTCTGGGATCAGCCCCAGCATTTT. Protein: CASRETVWDQPQHF.